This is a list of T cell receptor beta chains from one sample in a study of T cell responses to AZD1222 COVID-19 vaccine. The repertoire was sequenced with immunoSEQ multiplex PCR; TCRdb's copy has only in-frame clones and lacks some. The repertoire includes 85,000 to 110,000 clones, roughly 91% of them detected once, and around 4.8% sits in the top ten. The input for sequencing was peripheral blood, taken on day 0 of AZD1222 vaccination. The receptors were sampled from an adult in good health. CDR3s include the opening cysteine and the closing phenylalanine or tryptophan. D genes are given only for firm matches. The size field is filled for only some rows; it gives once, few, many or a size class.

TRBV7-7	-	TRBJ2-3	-	CASSPGGQGLDTQYF	TGTGCCAGCAGCCCGGGGGGCCAGGGGTTGGATACGCAGTATTTT
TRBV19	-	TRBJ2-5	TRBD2	CASSISLGGETQYF	TGTGCCAGTAGTATAAGTCTCGGGGGGGAGACCCAGTACTTC
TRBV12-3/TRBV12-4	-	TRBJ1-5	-	CASSLSGKPEHF	TGTGCCAGCAGCCTATCGGGCAAGCCGGAGCATTTT
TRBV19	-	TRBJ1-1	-	CASRGMGTEAFF	TGTGCCAGTAGGGGGATGGGGACTGAAGCTTTCTTT
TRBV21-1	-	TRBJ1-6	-	CASTPYYRVVYNSPLHF	TGTGCCAGCACCCCCTATTACAGGGTAGTCTATAATTCACCCCTCCACTTT
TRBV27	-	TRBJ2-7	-	CASSLLGGTYEQYF	TGTGCCAGCAGTTTACTGGGGGGAACCTACGAGCAGTACTTC
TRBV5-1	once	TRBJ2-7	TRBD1	CASRTGPGYEQYF	TGCGCCAGCAGGACAGGGCCGGGATACGAGCAGTACTTC
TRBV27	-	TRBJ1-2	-	CASRGGYYGYTF	TGTGCCAGCAGAGGGGGTTACTATGGCTACACCTTC
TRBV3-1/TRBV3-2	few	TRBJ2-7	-	CASSPGPRNYEQYF	TGTGCCAGCAGCCCTGGACCGAGAAACTACGAGCAGTACTTC
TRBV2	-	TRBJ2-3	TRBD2	CASNLAGNTDTQYF	TGTGCCAGCAACCTAGCGGGGAACACAGATACGCAGTATTTT
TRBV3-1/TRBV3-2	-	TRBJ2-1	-	CASSQDLRETYNEQFF	TGTGCCAGCAGCCAAGACTTGAGGGAAACCTACAATGAGCAGTTCTTC
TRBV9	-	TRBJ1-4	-	CASSEWGTTNEKLFF	TGTGCCAGCAGCGAGTGGGGTACAACTAATGAAAAACTGTTTTTT
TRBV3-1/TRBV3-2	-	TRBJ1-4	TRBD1	CASSATGAANEKLFF	TGTGCCAGCAGCGCAACAGGGGCAGCTAATGAAAAACTGTTTTTT
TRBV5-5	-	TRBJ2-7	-	CASSLSETILYEQYF	TGTGCCAGCAGCTTAAGCGAGACGATCCTCTACGAGCAGTACTTC
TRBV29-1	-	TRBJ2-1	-	CSVEGLQESSYNEQFF	TGCAGCGTTGAAGGGTTACAGGAGAGCTCCTACAATGAGCAGTTCTTC
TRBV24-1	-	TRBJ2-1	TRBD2	CATSDSGTTYNEQFF	TGTGCCACCAGTGATTCCGGGACTACCTACAATGAGCAGTTCTTC
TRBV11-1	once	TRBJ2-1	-	CASSLGMDLSYTEQFF	TGTGCCAGCAGCTTAGGGATGGACCTATCATACACTGAGCAGTTCTTC
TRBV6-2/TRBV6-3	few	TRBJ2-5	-	CASSLAREQETQYF	TGTGCCAGCAGTTTAGCCCGAGAACAAGAGACCCAGTACTTC
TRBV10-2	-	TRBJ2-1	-	CASSDGVVYNEQFF	TGCGCCAGCAGTGACGGAGTTGTCTACAATGAGCAGTTCTTC
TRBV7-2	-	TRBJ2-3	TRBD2	CASSLGSGGPRGYF	TGTGCCAGCAGCTTAGGTTCGGGGGGACCTAGGGGGTATTTT
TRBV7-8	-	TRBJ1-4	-	CASSPTWGLPNEKLFF	TGTGCCAGCAGCCCTACCTGGGGACTGCCTAATGAAAAACTGTTTTTT